This T cell receptor (beta chain) was recovered during a study of beta chain features in type 1 diabetes. Study background: Age, gender and cell yields were alike across patients and healthy donors. Study findings and constraints: PCR might favor shorter templates, equally in patients and controls.

This clone has more than one count but fewer than ten. Its antigen is still unknown. The V gene lost 3 bases and the J gene lost 6 bases, with 18 bases spanning the gap. The CDR3 is made up of 14 amino acids. The germline V gene has CDR1 GTSNPN and CDR2 SVGIG (reference sequence). The authors reverse transcribed all of the isolated RNA, so sequencing captured expressed TCRB transcripts. Only in-frame clones appear in the TCRdb table, and some are missing; sequencing was by immunoSEQ multiplex PCR. Of 200,000 to 250,000 clones listed, 27% are singletons. This TCR came from a man aged 30 to 39 in good health. Sequencing was performed on central memory CD4+ T cells from blood. V gene TRBV30 combines with J gene TRBJ2-7, with a tentative D call TRBD2 (6 bases). DNA of the CDR3: TGTGCCTGGAGAGCCGGCAGGGACTTCGGCGAGCAGTACTTC. As protein: CAWRAGRDFGEQYF.